Listed below are T cell receptor beta chains from one sample, sequenced in a study of T-cell memory formation after mild COVID-19. TCRdb processed the 5' RACE reads anew with MiXCR; each CDR3 protein has one entry. Of around 90,000 distinct CDR3 sequences in the sample, more than 10% were seen once. The sequenced material came from PBMCs or a T cell subset sorted from them (not recorded which). The receptors derive from an adult woman who had mild COVID-19 (a few samples of this study predate the infection). Cell type and time point are not known. Both conserved end residues are part of each CDR3. A D gene is named only where the DNA matches it firmly. The size field is filled for only some rows; it gives once, few, many or a size class.

CDR3nt,CDR3aa,abundance,d_gene,v_gene,j_gene
TGTGCCATCGGGACTAGCGCGTACGAGCAGTACTTC,CAIGTSAYEQYF,few,TRBD2,TRBV10-3,TRBJ2-7
TGCGCCAGCAGCCCTAACCGGGACCCCGATCAGCCCCAGCATTTT,CASSPNRDPDQPQHF,-,-,TRBV4-3,TRBJ1-5
TGCGCCAGCAGTCCTAGCGGGGGGGCAACGGCTGGGGCCAACGTCCTGACTTTC,CASSPSGGATAGANVLTF,few,TRBD2,TRBV4-1,TRBJ2-6
TGTGCCAGCAGCCAAGGGGTCAGGGGTAATGTGTCCTCCTACGAGCAGTACTTC,CASSQGVRGNVSSYEQYF,-,-,TRBV4-2,TRBJ2-7
TGTGCCAGCAGTGCCGGACAGGGGAAAGCAGATACGCAGTATTTT,CASSAGQGKADTQYF,many,TRBD1,TRBV12-3/TRBV12-4,TRBJ2-3
TGTGCCAGCAGTGTAGGCGGGACAGGGGGGTATACTGAAGCTTTCTTT,CASSVGGTGGYTEAFF,few,TRBD1,TRBV13,TRBJ1-1
TGTGCCACCATGGAGTCCTCCTACAATGAGCAGTTCTTC,CATMESSYNEQFF,-,-,TRBV15,TRBJ2-1
TGTGCCAGCAGGCCTATTCTAGCGAACACCGGGGAGCTGTTTTTT,CASRPILANTGELFF,few,-,TRBV6-2/TRBV6-3,TRBJ2-2
TGCAGCGTCAGGACAGGGTGGTACGAGCAGTACTTC,CSVRTGWYEQYF,few,TRBD1,TRBV29-1,TRBJ2-7
TGTGCCAGCAGACCCCCCCCTTTAACTGAAGCTTTCTTT,CASRPPPLTEAFF,few,-,TRBV7-2,TRBJ1-1
TGTGCCAGCAGCCCCCTAATTGGGGTCGATACGCAGTATTTT,CASSPLIGVDTQYF,-,-,TRBV11-3,TRBJ2-3
TGCGCCAGCAGTGAGTGGATCTCTAACTATGGCTACACCTTC,CASSEWISNYGYTF,-,-,TRBV10-2,TRBJ1-2
TGTGCCAGCAGCTTGATCGCCGGGGGTGGGTACGAGCAGTACTTC,CASSLIAGGGYEQYF,-,-,TRBV5-8,TRBJ2-7
TGTGCCAGCATGGTTGGGACAGGGGCCTACGAGCAGTACTTC,CASMVGTGAYEQYF,-,TRBD1,TRBV6-1,TRBJ2-7
TGTGCCAGCAGTTTAATTCACAGGGAAGAGACCCAGTACTTC,CASSLIHREETQYF,many,-,TRBV12-3/TRBV12-4,TRBJ2-5
TGTGCCAGCAGCTATATCGACAGGGGGGCTAACTATGGCTACACCTTC,CASSYIDRGANYGYTF,many,TRBD1,TRBV7-9,TRBJ1-2
TGCGCCAGCAGCCAAGATTGGGCTAGTAGGGGGGAGACCCAGTACTTC,CASSQDWASRGETQYF,-,-,TRBV4-3,TRBJ2-5
TGCGCCAGCAGTTTTGAGCGGGACAGGGTATACAATGAGCAGTTCTTC,CASSFERDRVYNEQFF,-,TRBD1,TRBV5-1,TRBJ2-1
TGTGCCAGCAGTGAAGGGCCCAGCTCGGAGACCCAGTACTTC,CASSEGPSSETQYF,many,-,TRBV6-1,TRBJ2-5
TGTGCCAGCAGTCCGGGACAGGGCTATCAGCCCCAGCATTTT,CASSPGQGYQPQHF,few,TRBD1,TRBV27,TRBJ1-5
TGTGCCAGCACCGACCTCGGGGGGGCCTCTCCCTACGAGCAGTACTTC,CASTDLGGASPYEQYF,-,TRBD2,TRBV2,TRBJ2-7
TGCAGCGTTGAGGGTGACAACCAGTTCTTC,CSVEGDNQFF,few,-,TRBV29-1,TRBJ2-1
TGTGCCAGCTCACCCAATAACTATGGCTACACCTTC,CASSPNNYGYTF,-,-,TRBV18,TRBJ1-2
TGCGCCAGCAGCTTGACGGGACAGGAGTCCTACGAGCAGTACTTC,CASSLTGQESYEQYF,few,TRBD1,TRBV5-1,TRBJ2-7
TGTGCCAGCAGTTTATCGGGACAGGGTGGTTGGGAGACCCAGTACTTC,CASSLSGQGGWETQYF,once,TRBD1,TRBV27,TRBJ2-5
TGTGCCAGCAGCGCAGGGGAATCCTACAATGAGCAGTTCTTC,CASSAGESYNEQFF,few,-,TRBV6-6,TRBJ2-1
TGTGCCAGCAGCCCCAGTCGGGTCATACGCTCCTACAATGAGCAGTTCTTC,CASSPSRVIRSYNEQFF,few,-,TRBV7-9,TRBJ2-1
TGTGCCAGCAGCGAGGGGCTAGCGGGGTACCAAGAGACCCAGTACTTC,CASSEGLAGYQETQYF,-,TRBD2,TRBV11-2,TRBJ2-5
TGTGCCAGCAGTCCAGACCGCACTGAAGCTTTCTTT,CASSPDRTEAFF,few,-,TRBV12-3/TRBV12-4,TRBJ1-1
TGCGCCAGCAGCAGCCAGCCGCTCCTACAGGGCAATGAGCAGTTCTTC,CASSSQPLLQGNEQFF,-,-,TRBV5-1,TRBJ2-1
TGCAGTGCCCCTTTAAGGGGCTCAAACACTGAAGCTTTCTTT,CSAPLRGSNTEAFF,few,-,TRBV20-1,TRBJ1-1